The 22 T cell receptor beta chains below come from one sample, sequenced in a study of blood T cell repertoires in COVID-19. Generated by immunoSEQ multiplex PCR, the TCRdb table keeps only in-frame clones and is missing some. The sample lists roughly 200,000 clones; approximately 86% were seen once. Input material: PBMCs or T cells enriched from blood (not recorded which). The receptors were sampled from a woman aged 25 to 39 who had been exposed to COVID-19.

The chain's CDR3 is CASSPRDILNTEAFF. CDR3 nucleotide sequence: TGTGCCAGCAGCCCCCGGGACATCCTGAACACTGAAGCTTTCTTT. The chain recombines TRBV7-9 with TRBJ1-1, with a possible D match to TRBD1 (6 bases). Trimming took 5 bases from V and 0 from J, leaving 13 bases between them. This CDR3 contains 15 residues. Germline V gene data show CDR1 as SEHNR and CDR2 as FQNEAQ (reference sequence). Full variable domain (rest looked up from reference TRBV7-9 and TRBJ1-1): DTGVSQNPRHKITKRGQNVTFRCDPISEHNRLYWYRQTLGQGPEFLTYFQNEAQLEKSRLLSDRFSAERPKGSFSTLEIQRTEQGDSAMYLCASSPRDILNTEAFFGQGTRLTVV.

The chain recombines TRBV29-1 with TRBJ1-2; D remains unclear. Germline lookup yields CDR1 SQVTM and CDR2 ANQGSEA. The ends were cut back, 5 bases at V and 0 bases at J, with 10 bases in the middle. This CDR3 has 13 residues. The chain's CDR3 is CSVRGSSNYGYTF. The CDR3 DNA follows: TGCAGCGTTCGTGGCAGTTCTAACTATGGCTACACCTTC.

The chain links TRBV3-1 (or the pseudogene TRBV3-2) to TRBJ1-5, with no clear D. The CDR3 contains 15 residues. The germline V gene encodes CDR1 LGHDT and CDR2 YNNKEL (reference sequence). The V end was cut by 5 bases, the J end by 7 bases, with 18 bases between. DNA for the CDR3: TGTGCCAGCAGCGCCAACGCGGGCGTTGGCCAGCCCCAGCATTTT. Translated, it gives CASSANAGVGQPQHF.

The genes are TRBV10-1 and TRBJ2-3; 8 nucleotides line up with TRBD2. CDR1 and CDR2 (germline): WNHNN, SYGVQD (reference sequence). The CDR3 consists of 17 residues. The junction had 12 bases not matched to a gene; V was cut back by 7 bases and J by 0 bases. The DNA for the CDR3 is TGCGCCAGCACCCAAGGTCTGACTAGCGTGAGCACAGATACGCAGTATTTT. Residues: CASTQGLTSVSTDTQYF.

The gene calls are TRBV5-1 and TRBJ2-5, with 10 bases aligning to TRBD1. With V trimmed by 4 bases and J by 6 bases, 6 bases remained unmatched. The CDR3 sequence is 14 residues long. The V gene's germline CDR1 is SGHRS and CDR2 YFSETQ. CDR3 DNA: TGCGCCAGCAGCGCCGGGACAGGGGTGAAGACCCAGTACTTC. Its protein product is CASSAGTGVKTQYF.

V usage is TRBV29-1 and J usage is TRBJ1-4, with a possible D match to TRBD1 (5 bases). The CDR3 is 14 amino acids. V was shortened by 1 base and J by 3 bases, with 9 bases between the two germline ends. CDR1 is SQVTM, CDR2 ANQGSEA, per germline. CDR3 DNA sequence: TGCAGCGTTGAAGGGACAAGCCCTAATGAAAAACTGTTTTTT. Protein sequence: CSVEGTSPNEKLFF.

The chain joins TRBV24-1 to TRBJ2-2, with 7 positions matching TRBD1. V trimming: 2 bases; J trimming: 2 bases; junction bases outside the gene matches: 4. Germline V gives CDR1 KGHDR, CDR2 SFDVKD. The CDR3 is made up of 16 amino acids. CDR3 DNA: TGTGCCACCAGTGATTCCCGACAGGGAAACACCGGGGAGCTGTTTTTT. Protein: CATSDSRQGNTGELFF.

The V and J genes are TRBV15 and TRBJ1-2; D gene uncertain. Germline V gene lookup returns CDR1 LNHNV and CDR2 YYDKDF (reference sequence). Trimming left V 1 base short and J 8 bases short, with 8 bases between. There are 12 residues in the CDR3. Here the CDR3 reads CATSRVAGGYTF. Here the CDR3 DNA reads TGTGCCACCAGCAGAGTGGCGGGCGGCTACACCTTC.

A single count supports this clone. The V and J genes are TRBV5-1 and TRBJ2-6, with TRBD1 as a possible D gene (6 bases). V shed 0 bases and J shed 3 bases, with 13 bases lying between them. The CDR3 length is 17 residues. Looked up from germline, CDR1 is SGHRS and CDR2 is YFSETQ. The CDR3 nucleotides read TGCGCCAGCAGCTTGGTCGCAGGGACACTTGGGGCCAACGTCCTGACTTTC. It encodes CASSLVAGTLGANVLTF. The whole variable domain, remainder taken from reference TRBV5-1 and TRBJ2-6, is KAGVTQTPRYLIKTRGQQVTLSCSPISGHRSVSWYQQTPGQGLQFLFEYFSETQRNKGNFPGRFSGRQFSNSRSEMNVSTLELGDSALYLCASSLVAGTLGANVLTFGAGSRLTVL.

This rearrangement joins TRBV5-1 to TRBJ1-4; D gene unclear. V lost 3 bases, J lost 5 bases, and 8 bases lay in between. The CDR3 loop spans 13 amino acids. CDR1 SGHRS and CDR2 YFSETQ come from the germline V gene. Written as DNA, the CDR3 is TGCGCCAGCAGCTCACCAGAAAATGAAAAACTGTTTTTT. Translating gives CASSSPENEKLFF.

V usage is TRBV9 and J usage is TRBJ2-6, with 7 bases aligning to TRBD1. The V segment lost 6 bases and the J segment 3 bases; nucleotides outside the gene matches: 9. The CDR3 is made up of 16 amino acids. Germline values: CDR1 SGDLS, CDR2 YYNGEE. The CDR3 coding sequence is TGTGCCAGCACCAGGGGGACAGCGTATGGGGCCAACGTCCTGACTTTC. Its translation is CASTRGTAYGANVLTF.

This sequence joins TRBV4-1 and TRBJ1-5, with D perhaps matching TRBD1 (6 bases). Germline-derived CDR1 and CDR2 are MGHRA and YSYEKL. This CDR3 comprises 15 residues. Trimming shortened V by 0 bases and J by 15 bases, and 21 bases separated the two germline ends. CDR3 sequence reads: CASSQDEGRGRRPHF. For the CDR3, the DNA is TGCGCCAGCAGCCAAGATGAAGGCAGGGGCCGGCGTCCGCATTTT.

The gene calls are TRBV6-5 and TRBJ2-7; D possibly corresponds to TRBD1 (6 bases). Germline CDR1 is MNHEY and CDR2 is SVGAGI. There are 13 residues in the CDR3. V lost 7 bases to trimming and J lost 12 bases, with 22 bases between them. The CDR3 is CASTQTGPTRWYF. In DNA, the CDR3 is TGTGCCAGCACTCAGACAGGCCCAACTAGGTGGTACTTC.

The chain couples TRBV12-5 to TRBJ1-5, with D perhaps matching TRBD1 (5 bases). The V end lost 7 bases, the J end lost 6 bases, and 19 bases lay between the germline ends. Germline V gives CDR1 LGHNT, CDR2 FRNRAP. This CDR3 comprises 15 residues. The CDR3 is CASVETWQGGQPQHF. CDR3 nucleotides: TGTGCTAGTGTCGAGACCTGGCAGGGAGGTCAGCCCCAGCATTTT.

The chain employs TRBV6-5 and TRBJ2-3; D ambiguous. Germline lookup yields CDR1 MNHEY and CDR2 SVGAGI. V lost 3 bases and J lost 6, with 4 bases in between. The CDR3 loop spans 11 amino acids. The CDR3 is CASSYSDTQYF. CDR3 sequence (DNA): TGTGCCAGCAGTTATTCGGATACGCAGTATTTT.

V gene TRBV2 combines with J gene TRBJ2-1, with a weak D call TRBD2 (6 bases). This CDR3 spans 15 amino acids. The germline V gene encodes CDR1 SNHLY and CDR2 FYNNEI. V was trimmed by 0 bases and J by 8 bases, leaving 14 bases between them. The CDR3 region has the DNA TGTGCCAGCAGTGAAGCCGAAACTAGCTGGGATGAGCAGTTCTTC. As protein: CASSEAETSWDEQFF. The full variable domain, in which reference TRBV2 and TRBJ2-1 provide the parts outside the CDR3, is EPEVTQTPSHQVTQMGQEVILRCVPISNHLYFYWYRQILGQKVEFLVSFYNNEISEKSEIFDDQFSVERPDGSNFTLKIRSTKLEDSAMYFCASSEAETSWDEQFFGPGTRLTVL.

The V and J genes are TRBV11-2 and TRBJ1-1; D is ambiguous. Trimming pared 4 bases from V and 9 bases from J, leaving 12 bases between. The CDR3 spans 12 residues. The V gene's germline CDR1 is SGHAT and CDR2 FQNNGV. DNA for the CDR3: TGTGCCAGCAGCTCCGCTGGTAGTCAAGCTTTCTTT. It specifies CASSSAGSQAFF.

The CDR3 sequence is CASRFSINQPQHF. For the CDR3, the DNA is TGTGCCAGCCGGTTCTCTATCAATCAGCCCCAGCATTTT. The chain uses TRBV2 and TRBJ1-5; D gene unclear. The length of the CDR3 is 13 residues. Trimming stripped 8 bases from V and 3 bases from J, with 11 bases between. Germline CDR1 SNHLY, CDR2 FYNNEI.

This chain connects TRBV11-3 to TRBJ2-1; D is perhaps TRBD2 (6 bases). The CDR3 runs to 15 residues. CDR1 is SGHNT, CDR2 YENEEA, per germline. The V gene lost 3 bases and the J gene lost 9 bases, with 18 bases spanning the gap. The CDR3 sequence is CASSFELGAGFEQFF. DNA of the CDR3: TGTGCCAGCAGCTTTGAGTTAGGGGCGGGATTTGAGCAGTTCTTC. Supplemented by reference TRBV11-3 and TRBJ2-1, the full variable domain reads EAGVVQSPRYKIIEKKQPVAFWCNPISGHNTLYWYLQNLGQGPELLIRYENEEAVDDSQLPKDRFSAERLKGVDSTLKIQPAELGDSAVYLCASSFELGAGFEQFFGPGTRLTVL.

The chain links TRBV20-1 to TRBJ1-2, with TRBD1 matching 8 bases. CDR1 is DFQATT and CDR2 is SNEGSKA in the germline V gene (reference sequence). Trimming took 5 bases from V and 7 from J; bases not matched to a gene: 3. This CDR3 contains 11 residues. DNA for the CDR3: TGCAGTGCTTTTACAGGGGGTGGCTACACCTTC. It specifies CSAFTGGGYTF.

This clone has a handful of counts. The V gene is TRBV3-1 (or the pseudogene TRBV3-2), the J gene TRBJ1-2; TRBD1 matches 9 bases. The germline gives CDR1 LGHDT, CDR2 YNNKEL (reference sequence). J lost 8 bases, V lost 1 base, and 5 bases had no gene match. The CDR3 runs 14 residues. The CDR3 region has the DNA TGTGCCAGCAGCCAAGTTCGGGACAGGGAGGGCTACACCTTC. The encoded protein is CASSQVRDREGYTF.

The chain has TRBV18 and TRBJ1-2; weak D call: TRBD1 (5 bases). CDR1 is KGHSH, CDR2 LQKENI, per germline. Trimming stripped 0 bases from V and 8 bases from J, with 16 bases between. The CDR3 runs to 15 residues. The CDR3 loop is CASSPPRGPRRGYTF. CDR3 coding DNA: TGTGCCAGCTCACCACCGCGGGGACCACGGAGGGGCTACACCTTC.